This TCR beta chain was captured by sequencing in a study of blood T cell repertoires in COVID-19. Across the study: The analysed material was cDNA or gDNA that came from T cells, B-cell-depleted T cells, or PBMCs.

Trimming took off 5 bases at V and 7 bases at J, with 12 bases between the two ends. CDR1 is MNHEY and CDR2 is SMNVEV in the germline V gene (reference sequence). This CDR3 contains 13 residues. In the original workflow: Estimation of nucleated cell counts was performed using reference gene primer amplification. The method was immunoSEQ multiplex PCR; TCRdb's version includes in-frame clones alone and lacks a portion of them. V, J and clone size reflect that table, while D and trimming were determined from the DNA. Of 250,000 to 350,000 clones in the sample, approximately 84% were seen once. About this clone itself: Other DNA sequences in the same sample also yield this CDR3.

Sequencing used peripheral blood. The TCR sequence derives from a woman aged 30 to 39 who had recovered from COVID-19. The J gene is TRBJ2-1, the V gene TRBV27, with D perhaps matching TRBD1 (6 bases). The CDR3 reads CASSAGTPNEQFF. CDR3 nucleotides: TGTGCCAGCAGTGCCGGGACACCGAATGAGCAGTTCTTC.